The rows below give T cell receptor beta chains drawn from one sample of a study of blood T cell repertoires in COVID-19. Here immunoSEQ multiplex PCR was the method, and the copy in TCRdb shows in-frame clones only, minus some. The sample has 100,000 or so clones, roughly 77% seen once. Sequencing was done on a sample of peripheral blood. Receptors were obtained from a human donor in a cohort sampled during active COVID-19. Both conserved end residues are part of each CDR3. The order of the fields is D gene, V gene, clone size, J gene, CDR3 length, CDR3 protein, CDR3 DNA. A D gene is named only where the DNA matches it firmly. Only some rows state a clone size, as once, few, many or a class for expanded clones.

.	TRBV20-1	.	TRBJ1-5	15	CSASLAGDSNQPQHF	TGCAGTGCTAGTTTGGCAGGGGATAGCAATCAGCCCCAGCATTTT
.	TRBV2	.	TRBJ2-7	12	CASSDRGREQYF	TGTGCCAGCAGTGACCGGGGAAGGGAGCAGTACTTC
.	TRBV15	.	TRBJ2-3	14	CATSSAGGTDTQYF	TGTGCCACCAGTTCTGCTGGGGGGACAGATACGCAGTATTTT
.	TRBV6-2/TRBV6-3	.	TRBJ1-2	13	CASSYGGNYGYTF	TGTGCCAGCAGTTACGGAGGCAACTATGGCTACACCTTC
.	TRBV11-2	.	TRBJ2-2	15	CASSLRPADTGELFF	TGTGCCAGCAGCTTACGGCCAGCGGACACCGGGGAGCTGTTTTTT
.	TRBV5-1	.	TRBJ2-5	17	CASSSSWATQGGETQYF	TGCGCCAGCAGCTCCTCATGGGCTACACAAGGGGGAGAGACCCAGTACTTC
TRBD2	TRBV10-3	.	TRBJ2-1	14	CAISGTSGNNEQFF	TGTGCCATCAGTGGGACTAGCGGGAACAATGAGCAGTTCTTC
TRBD2	TRBV5-1	.	TRBJ2-2	16	CASSFRSGSRTGELFF	TGCGCCAGCAGCTTTAGAAGCGGGAGCAGAACCGGGGAGCTGTTTTTT
.	TRBV28	.	TRBJ1-5	15	CASSPRQRGNQPQHF	TGTGCCAGCAGTCCCCGCCAGCGGGGCAATCAGCCCCAGCATTTT
.	TRBV12-3/TRBV12-4	.	TRBJ2-1	12	CASSSHYNEQFF	TGTGCCAGCAGTTCCCATTACAATGAGCAGTTCTTC
.	TRBV14	.	TRBJ2-3	19	CASSQNKIKHREDADTQYF	TGTGCCAGCAGCCAGAACAAGATAAAGCACAGGGAAGATGCAGATACGCAGTATTTT
TRBD2	TRBV13	.	TRBJ2-7	13	CASSPGLAYEQYF	TGTGCCAGCAGCCCAGGACTAGCCTACGAGCAGTACTTC
.	TRBV18	.	TRBJ2-1	13	CASSPTDGYEQFF	TGTGCCAGCTCACCGACTGATGGCTATGAGCAGTTCTTC
TRBD1	TRBV10-3	.	TRBJ1-4	17	CAISESTQGAKDEKLFF	TGTGCCATCAGTGAGTCTACCCAGGGGGCGAAGGATGAAAAACTGTTTTTT
TRBD1	TRBV6-5	.	TRBJ1-2	13	CASSWTGGYGYTF	TGTGCCAGCAGTTGGACAGGGGGCTATGGCTACACCTTC
TRBD1	TRBV6-5	.	TRBJ1-2	15	CASSMGQRANYGYTF	TGTGCCAGCAGCATGGGACAGCGAGCTAACTATGGCTACACCTTC
.	TRBV11-2	.	TRBJ2-5	13	CASSLGRQETQYF	TGTGCCAGCAGCTTAGGGAGGCAGGAGACCCAGTACTTC
.	TRBV12-1	.	TRBJ2-7	18	CASSFARQKTGAFGEQYF	TGTGCCAGCAGCTTTGCGCGTCAAAAGACAGGTGCTTTTGGCGAGCAGTACTTC
.	TRBV12-3/TRBV12-4	.	TRBJ1-5	13	CASSNMGRGPQHF	TGTGCCAGCAGTAACATGGGCCGGGGACCCCAGCATTTT
.	TRBV29-1	.	TRBJ2-3	13	CLCGTDKTDTQYF	TGCCTCTGCGGGACCGATAAAACAGATACGCAGTATTTT
TRBD1	TRBV6-5	.	TRBJ2-1	14	CASENRGRFDEQFF	TGTGCCAGCGAGAACAGGGGGCGCTTCGATGAGCAGTTCTTC
TRBD1	TRBV5-1	.	TRBJ1-2	15	CASSLVGQANYGYTF	TGCGCCAGCAGCTTGGTGGGACAGGCGAACTATGGCTACACCTTC
.	TRBV15	.	TRBJ1-4	13	CATGAPLNEKLFF	TGTGCCACGGGCGCGCCACTTAATGAAAAACTGTTTTTT
.	TRBV6-2/TRBV6-3	few	TRBJ2-1	15	CASSAEVGPFDEQFF	TGTGCCAGCAGTGCCGAAGTGGGGCCTTTCGATGAGCAGTTCTTC
TRBD2	TRBV5-8	.	TRBJ2-3	16	CASSLGTSRSTDTQYF	TGTGCCAGCAGCTTAGGGACTAGCCGAAGCACAGATACGCAGTATTTT
TRBD1	TRBV25-1	.	TRBJ1-6	15	CASSEWTGENSPLHF	TGTGCCAGCAGTGAATGGACAGGGGAAAATTCACCCCTCCACTTT
TRBD1	TRBV27	.	TRBJ2-7	17	CASSLFGQGQGSYEQYF	TGTGCCAGCAGTTTATTCGGACAGGGCCAAGGCTCCTACGAGCAGTACTTC
TRBD2	TRBV3-1/TRBV3-2	.	TRBJ2-5	17	CASSQTATSGRGMTQYF	TGTGCCAGCAGCCAAACCGCGACTAGCGGGAGGGGTATGACCCAGTACTTC
TRBD2	TRBV3-1/TRBV3-2	.	TRBJ2-4	15	CASSQGASGKNIQYF	TGTGCCAGCAGCCAAGGGGCTAGCGGAAAAAACATTCAGTACTTC
TRBD2	TRBV7-2	.	TRBJ2-7	14	CASSFRRESYEQYF	TGTGCCAGCAGCTTTCGGCGGGAGTCTTACGAGCAGTACTTC
TRBD2	TRBV5-8	.	TRBJ2-3	16	CASSGPGLADTDTQYF	TGTGCCAGCAGCGGACCTGGACTAGCGGACACAGATACGCAGTATTTT
TRBD2	TRBV6-6	.	TRBJ2-7	13	CASTRGSVYEQYF	TGTGCCAGCACTCGCGGGAGTGTCTACGAGCAGTACTTC
.	TRBV10-3	.	TRBJ2-2	13	CAISGRGPGELFF	TGTGCCATCAGTGGGCGGGGCCCCGGGGAGCTGTTTTTT
.	TRBV7-9	.	TRBJ1-6	15	CASSSQTGGGSPLHF	TGTGCCAGCAGCTCCCAGACGGGAGGAGGTTCACCCCTCCACTTT
.	TRBV28	.	TRBJ1-5	16	CASSFGGAGSNQPQHF	TGTGCCAGCAGTTTTGGAGGCGCGGGGAGCAATCAGCCCCAGCATTTT
TRBD1	TRBV11-1	.	TRBJ1-4	15	CASSSRTGDNEKLFF	TGTGCCAGCAGCTCAAGGACAGGGGATAATGAAAAACTGTTTTTT
.	TRBV5-1	.	TRBJ1-4	15	CASSERTTADEKLFF	TGCGCCAGCAGCGAACGGACAACGGCCGATGAAAAACTGTTTTTT
TRBD1	TRBV4-1	once	TRBJ2-1	15	CASSLPTGGWREQFF	TGCGCCAGCAGCCTACCGACAGGGGGGTGGCGTGAGCAGTTCTTC
TRBD1	TRBV24-1	once	TRBJ2-5	15	CATSAATGGLETQYF	TGTGCCACCAGTGCTGCGACAGGGGGCTTGGAGACCCAGTACTTC
TRBD2	TRBV27	.	TRBJ2-5	14	CASWPAGAQETQYF	TGTGCCAGCTGGCCAGCGGGGGCCCAAGAGACCCAGTACTTC
.	TRBV7-8	.	TRBJ1-1	15	CASSSSRVRNTEAFF	TGTGCCAGCAGCTCCTCCCGGGTTAGGAACACTGAAGCTTTCTTT
.	TRBV5-4	.	TRBJ2-7	12	CASSSDYYEQYF	TGTGCCAGCAGCTCGGACTACTACGAGCAGTACTTC
.	TRBV7-6	.	TRBJ2-2	17	CASSLEGSGGNTGELFF	TGTGCCAGCAGCTTAGAAGGTAGCGGAGGGAACACCGGGGAGCTGTTTTTT
TRBD2	TRBV27	.	TRBJ2-7	17	CASSPPFDGGSVYEQYF	TGTGCCAGCAGTCCGCCCTTCGATGGCGGGAGTGTCTACGAGCAGTACTTC
TRBD1	TRBV7-9	.	TRBJ2-7	15	CASSLRTGGSDEQYF	TGTGCCAGCAGCCTCCGAACAGGGGGCTCGGACGAGCAGTACTTC
TRBD2	TRBV24-1	.	TRBJ2-1	14	CATSDVAGAREQFF	TGTGCCACCAGTGATGTAGCGGGAGCAAGGGAGCAGTTCTTC
.	TRBV7-9	.	TRBJ1-1	11	CASSSGTEAFF	TGTGCCAGCAGCTCCGGGACTGAAGCTTTCTTT
TRBD2	TRBV6-5	.	TRBJ2-7	14	CASRWWEGPYEQYF	TGTGCCAGCAGGTGGTGGGAGGGCCCCTACGAGCAGTACTTC
TRBD1	TRBV11-3	.	TRBJ2-1	16	CASSIRQGAGDNEQFF	TGTGCCAGCAGCATCCGACAGGGGGCGGGTGACAATGAGCAGTTCTTC
.	TRBV21-1	.	TRBJ2-7	18	CASRPLVSVGRGLDEQYF	TGTGCCAGCAGGCCTTTAGTCAGCGTCGGCAGGGGCCTCGACGAGCAGTACTTC